These 21 T cell receptor beta chains were all obtained from the same sample, sequenced in a study of cytomegalovirus exposure and HLA in healthy donors. Data came from immunoSEQ multiplex PCR; TCRdb stores just in-frame clones and leaves some out. The table has about 300,000 clones, around 89% seen once. The sample was PBMCs. These receptors all stem from a young woman in good health and CMV-seronegative.

V and J are TRBV7-9 and TRBJ1-2; D ambiguous. CDR3 length equals 14 residues. V was trimmed by 5 bases and J by 2 bases, leaving 12 bases between them. CDR1 and CDR2 from the germline V gene are SEHNR and FQNEAQ (reference sequence). Here the CDR3 reads CASSRAGSNYGYTF. The CDR3 region has the DNA TGTGCCAGCAGCCGCGCAGGATCAAACTATGGCTACACCTTC.

The chain uses TRBV28 and TRBJ2-5; the D gene is possibly TRBD1 (5 bases). Trimming took off 3 bases at V and 0 bases at J, with 17 bases between the two ends. The CDR3 has 17 amino acids. Germline values: CDR1 MDHEN, CDR2 SYDVKM. CDR3 DNA: TGTGCCAGCAGTTTTCAAGCTGGACAAAAGTACCAAGAGACCCAGTACTTC. The encoded protein is CASSFQAGQKYQETQYF.

The V gene is TRBV5-4, the J gene TRBJ2-7; 10 bases are a match to TRBD2. The V segment lost 2 bases and the J segment 5 bases; nucleotides outside the gene matches: 10. The CDR3 has 16 residues. The germline CDR1 and CDR2 sequences are SGHNT and YYREEE (reference sequence). In DNA, the CDR3 is TGTGCCAGCAGCTTACCCAGCGGGAGGGCCCTCGACGAGCAGTACTTC. Its protein product is CASSLPSGRALDEQYF.

The chain combines TRBV18 with TRBJ1-4; 10 nucleotides line up with TRBD1. Per the germline V gene, CDR1 is KGHSH and CDR2 is LQKENI. The CDR3 is 15 residues long. The V gene end was trimmed by 1 base and the J gene end by 5 bases; junction bases not matched to a gene: 1. The CDR3 coding sequence is TGTGCCAGCTCACCACGGACAGGGGGAAATGAAAAACTGTTTTTT. Its protein is CASSPRTGGNEKLFF.

The CDR3 DNA sequence: TGTGCCAGCACCCAGACTAGCGGACTATACAATGAGCAGTTCTTC. It translates to CASTQTSGLYNEQFF. This chain links TRBV7-2 with TRBJ2-1; the match to TRBD2 covers 9 bases. CDR1 SGHTA and CDR2 FQGNSA come from the germline V gene. The J segment lost 4 bases and the V segment lost 7 bases, leaving 8 bases of the junction unmatched. The CDR3 sequence is 15 residues long. Looking up the rest from reference TRBV7-2 and TRBJ2-1 gives the full variable domain: GAGVSQSPSNKVTEKGKDVELRCDPISGHTALYWYRQSLGQGLEFLIYFQGNSAPDKSGLPSDRFSAERTGGSVSTLTIQRTQQEDSAVYLCASTQTSGLYNEQFFGPGTRLTVL.

The chain recombines TRBV28 with TRBJ1-4; D may be TRBD1 (5 bases). In germline, CDR1 is MDHEN, CDR2 SYDVKM. V lost 6 bases, J lost 2 bases, and 10 bases lay in between. This CDR3 has 14 amino acids. CDR3 nucleotides: TGTGCCAGCAGCGAGAGACAGACTAATGAAAAACTGTTTTTT. Translated: CASSERQTNEKLFF.

J is TRBJ1-4 and V is TRBV4-1; tentative D call: TRBD1 (6 bases). V dropped 7 bases and J dropped 8 bases, with 17 bases sitting between them. The CDR3 is made up of 14 amino acids. Germline V CDR1 and CDR2: MGHRA, YSYEKL. The CDR3 DNA reads TGCGCCAGCACCCACATTACAGGGTCCGAAAAACTGTTTTTT. Encoded protein: CASTHITGSEKLFF.

This chain connects TRBV19 to TRBJ2-7, with D possibly TRBD2 on 5 matching bases. The CDR3 is made up of 15 amino acids. Looked up from germline, CDR1 is LNHDA and CDR2 is SQIVND (reference sequence). With 4 bases removed from V and 6 bases from J, the gap between germline ends came to 19 bases. For the CDR3, the DNA is TGTGCCAGTAGTAAGCGCCGCGAGGGAACTACCGAGCAGTACTTC. Protein sequence: CASSKRREGTTEQYF.

There are a few counts of this clone. This rearrangement joins TRBV5-6 to TRBJ2-2; 7 positions match TRBD2. Germline V gene data show CDR1 as SGHDT and CDR2 as YYEEEE. The CDR3 totals 13 residues. Trimming took 2 bases from V and 5 from J; bases not matched to a gene: 0. CDR3 amino acids: CASSLAGTGELFF. Here the CDR3 DNA reads TGTGCCAGCAGCTTAGCGGGAACCGGGGAGCTGTTTTTT.

The chain has TRBV5-1 and TRBJ2-1; maybe TRBD1 (6 bases). Per germline, CDR1 SGHRS and CDR2 YFSETQ. CDR3 length: 15 amino acids. Trimming pared 0 bases from V and 6 bases from J, leaving 13 bases between. The CDR3 nucleotides are TGCGCCAGCAGCTTGGAGGGGGAGTTAACCAATGAGCAGTTCTTC. This translates into CASSLEGELTNEQFF.

This chain links TRBV2 with TRBJ2-5, with 10 bases that match TRBD2. CDR1 SNHLY and CDR2 FYNNEI come from the germline V gene. V trimming: 2 bases; J trimming: 5 bases; junction bases outside the gene matches: 5. The CDR3 totals 15 residues. The CDR3 region is CASSELAGVGETQYF. The CDR3, as DNA: TGTGCCAGCAGTGAACTAGCGGGAGTGGGGGAGACCCAGTACTTC.

Here the CDR3 reads CASSLGSTGGGEQYF. The CDR3, as DNA: TGTGCCAGCAGTTTGGGTTCGACAGGGGGTGGTGAGCAGTACTTC. The chain recombines TRBV28 with TRBJ2-7, with TRBD1 matching 9 bases. Germline V lookup: CDR1 MDHEN, CDR2 SYDVKM. CDR3 length: 15 amino acids. J lost 7 bases, V lost 3 bases, and 10 bases had no gene match.

In its sample, this clone was seen once. This chain joins TRBV2 and TRBJ1-2, with 7 bases identical to TRBD1. The CDR3 sequence is 13 residues long. Germline CDR1 reads SNHLY; CDR2 reads FYNNEI. V lost 6 bases, J lost 6 bases, and 7 bases stayed unmatched. CDR3 residues: CASRGDRVDGYTF. CDR3 DNA sequence: TGTGCCAGCAGAGGCGACAGGGTGGATGGCTACACCTTC.

V usage is TRBV7-3 and J usage is TRBJ2-2, with 9 positions matching TRBD1. Trimming removed 5 bases from V and 1 base from J; junction bases left unmatched: 11. CDR3 length equals 18 residues. From germline, CDR1 is SGHTA and CDR2 FQGTGA. The CDR3 sequence is CASSLRGQGKMNTGELFF. The DNA of the CDR3 is TGTGCCAGCAGCCTTAGGGGACAGGGAAAAATGAACACCGGGGAGCTGTTTTTT. Based on the CDR3 plus reference TRBV7-3 and TRBJ2-2, the full variable domain is GAGVSQTPSNKVTEKGKYVELRCDPISGHTALYWYRQSLGQGPEFLIYFQGTGAADDSGLPNDRFFAVRPEGSVSTLKIQRTERGDSAVYLCASSLRGQGKMNTGELFFGEGSRLTVL.

J is TRBJ1-2 and V is TRBV6-1; D might be TRBD1 (6 bases). Trimming shortened V by 10 bases and J by 8 bases, and 17 bases separated the two germline ends. The germline gives CDR1 MNHNS, CDR2 SASEGT. The CDR3 length is 12 residues. As DNA, the CDR3 is TGTGCCATAACTCCCGACAGGTACGGCTACACCTTC. Amino acids: CAITPDRYGYTF.

This rearrangement joins TRBV27 to TRBJ2-7, with 16 nucleotides matching TRBD2. V trimming: 6 bases; J trimming: 1 base; junction bases outside the gene matches: 6. CDR3 length equals 17 residues. Germline-derived CDR1 and CDR2 are MNHEY and SMNVEV (reference sequence). The CDR3 reads CASRGTSGRAVSYEQYF. The CDR3 DNA sequence: TGTGCCAGCAGGGGGACTAGCGGGAGGGCCGTGTCCTACGAGCAGTACTTC.

This sequence joins TRBV4-2 and TRBJ2-5; 7 nucleotides line up with TRBD2. The CDR3 has 13 amino acids. The J segment lost 2 bases and the V segment lost 4 bases, leaving 1 base of the junction unmatched. Per germline, CDR1 LGHNA and CDR2 YNFKEQ. The CDR3 region is CASSPGLQETQYF. CDR3 sequence (DNA): TGTGCCAGCAGCCCGGGACTACAAGAGACCCAGTACTTC.

The chain joins TRBV2 to TRBJ1-2; 7 bases fit TRBD1. Trimming at V came to 2 bases and at J to 4 bases, leaving 10 bases not matched to a gene. This CDR3 comprises 16 residues. Looked up from germline, CDR1 is SNHLY and CDR2 is FYNNEI. CDR3 DNA sequence: TGTGCCAGCAGTGAACCGCAGAGGACAGGCTTCTATGGCTACACCTTC. It specifies CASSEPQRTGFYGYTF.

V and J are TRBV25-1 and TRBJ2-4; D remains unclear. Germline-derived CDR1 and CDR2 are MGHDK and SYGVNS. The CDR3 contains 12 residues. V lost 8 bases and J lost 0, with 5 bases in between. Here the CDR3 DNA reads TGTGCCAGCCTAGGAGCCAAAAACATTCAGTACTTC. This translates into CASLGAKNIQYF.

This chain uses TRBV18 with TRBJ2-3, with TRBD1 matching over 8 bases. CDR1 KGHSH and CDR2 LQKENI come from the germline V gene. The length of the CDR3 is 14 residues. The junction had 6 bases not matched to a gene; V was cut back by 6 bases and J by 4 bases. The chain's CDR3 is CASSPTDRADTQYF. For the CDR3, the DNA is TGTGCCAGCTCCCCTACGGACAGGGCAGATACGCAGTATTTT.

CDR3 region: CASSPGGAFGANVLTF. The CDR3 bases are TGTGCCAGCTCACCGGGTGGGGCATTTGGGGCCAACGTCCTGACTTTC. V gene TRBV18 combines with J gene TRBJ2-6, with TRBD1 as a possible D gene (5 bases). Germline CDR1 KGHSH, CDR2 LQKENI. V was shortened by 3 bases and J by 3 bases, with 12 bases between the two germline ends. The CDR3 loop spans 16 amino acids.